One sample yielded the 13 T cell receptor beta chains listed below, sequenced in a study of CD8 T cells in Susac syndrome. An input of 0.5 to 1 ug of RNA was subjected to reverse transcription using random hexamers. A single record per CDR3 protein comes from TCRdb applying MiXCR to the immunoSEQ multiplex PCR reads. The data hold about 150,000 distinct CDR3 sequences, with approximately 95% observed a single time. Sequenced sample: CD4+ T cells from PBMCs. Receptors originate from a human donor with multiple sclerosis.

The chain links TRBV30 to TRBJ1-1; 8 bases fit TRBD1. This CDR3 spans 13 amino acids. Germline V gene lookup returns CDR1 GTSNPN and CDR2 SVGIG (reference sequence). The V segment lost 3 bases and the J segment 5 bases; nucleotides outside the gene matches: 5. The CDR3 nucleotides read TGTGCCTGGAGAAAAACAGGGGGGACTGAAGCTTTCTTT. This translates into CAWRKTGGTEAFF.

This chain links TRBV11-1 with TRBJ2-7; 10 nucleotides line up with TRBD1. V shed 1 base and J 5 bases; nucleotides not matched to a gene: 11. CDR3 length equals 17 residues. Germline CDR1 is SGHAT and CDR2 is FQDESV (reference sequence). CDR3 region: CASSLDGPGQGFDEQYF. CDR3 coding DNA: TGTGCCAGCAGCTTAGATGGTCCGGGACAGGGGTTCGACGAGCAGTACTTC.

V is TRBV25-1 and J is TRBJ1-1, with 9 nucleotides matching TRBD1. Germline CDR1 and CDR2: MGHDK and SYGVNS. V lost 1 base, J lost 5 bases, and 5 bases stayed unmatched. This CDR3 has 15 amino acids. CDR3 protein: CASSESGTGRTEAFF. In DNA form, the CDR3 reads TGTGCCAGCAGTGAATCCGGGACAGGGCGGACTGAAGCTTTCTTT. Together with reference TRBV25-1 and TRBJ1-1, the CDR3 gives the full variable domain: EADIYQTPRYLVIGTGKKITLECSQTMGHDKMYWYQQDPGMELHLIHYSYGVNSTEKGDLSSESTVSRIRTEHFPLTLESARPSHTSQYLCASSESGTGRTEAFFGQGTRLTVV.

The chain joins TRBV6-2 or TRBV6-3 to TRBJ2-1, with 9 bases identical to TRBD2. The CDR3 totals 21 residues. Germline CDR1 MNHEY, CDR2 SVGEGT. After removal of 0 bases from V and 1 base from J, the junction contained 16 bases not matched to a gene. The CDR3 sequence: CASSYSPRSGRTIRSYNEQFF. CDR3 bases: TGTGCCAGCAGTTACTCGCCCCGGAGCGGGAGGACCATAAGGTCCTACAATGAGCAGTTCTTC.

The chain joins TRBV6-6 to TRBJ1-1, with D perhaps TRBD1 (5 bases). The V end was cut by 3 bases, the J end by 4 bases, with 12 bases between. This CDR3 comprises 14 residues. Germline V gene data show CDR1 as MNHNY and CDR2 as SVGAGI (reference sequence). CDR3 in amino acids: CASSYAGMGTEAFF. CDR3 bases: TGTGCCAGCAGTTATGCAGGGATGGGCACTGAAGCTTTCTTT.

The gene calls are TRBV21-1 and TRBJ2-2; TRBD1 was called by the table and not checked on the DNA. TRBV21-1 is annotated as a pseudogene. CDR3 length: 16 amino acids. CDR3 sequence: CASSAQRDWDTGELFF. CDR3 sequence (DNA): TGTGCCAGCAGCGCCCAGCGGGACTGGGACACCGGGGAGCTGTTTTTT.

The chain uses TRBV28 and TRBJ1-4, with D unresolved. V gave up 8 bases and J gave up 10 bases, with 17 bases separating them. The CDR3 consists of 13 residues. Germline-derived CDR1 and CDR2 are MDHEN and SYDVKM. The CDR3 is CASEKPSTGKLFF. The CDR3 DNA reads TGTGCCAGCGAAAAACCATCAACCGGAAAACTGTTTTTT. The variable domain in full, completed from reference TRBV28 and TRBJ1-4, reads DVKVTQSSRYLVKRTGEKVFLECVQDMDHENMFWYRQDPGLGLRLIYFSYDVKMKEKGDIPEGYSVSREKKERFSLILESASTNQTSMYLCASEKPSTGKLFFGSGTQLSVL.

The gene calls are TRBV20-1 and TRBJ2-7; possibly TRBD1 for D (5 bases). CDR3 length equals 13 residues. Trimming took off 4 bases at V and 6 bases at J, with 16 bases between the two ends. The germline CDR1 and CDR2 sequences are DFQATT and SNEGSKA (reference sequence). CDR3 in amino acids: CSATPGAPGEQYF. The CDR3 DNA is TGCAGTGCTACCCCTGGGGCGCCTGGCGAGCAGTACTTC.

This sequence joins TRBV6-5 and TRBJ1-3, with D maybe TRBD1 (5 bases). CDR3 length: 14 amino acids. Germline V gene lookup returns CDR1 MNHEY and CDR2 SVGAGI. The V gene lost 7 bases and the J gene lost 7 bases, with 17 bases spanning the gap. The CDR3 sequence is CASTPGAGSNTIYF. The CDR3 nucleotides are TGTGCCAGCACCCCCGGAGCAGGGTCGAACACCATATATTTT.

V gene TRBV29-1 combines with J gene TRBJ2-1, with 9 nucleotides matching TRBD1. CDR1 and CDR2 from the germline V gene are SQVTM and ANQGSEA. With 3 bases clipped from V and 9 bases from J, the junction kept 9 bases outside the gene matches. The CDR3 contains 14 residues. The chain's CDR3 is CSVDPGQGSVEQFF. The DNA of the CDR3 is TGCAGCGTTGATCCAGGACAGGGGTCTGTTGAGCAGTTCTTC.

The chain employs TRBV6-5 and TRBJ1-6; no firm D call. Trimming shortened V by 0 bases and J by 6 bases, and 9 bases separated the two germline ends. Germline CDR1 reads MNHEY; CDR2 reads SVGAGI. The CDR3 is made up of 15 amino acids. The CDR3 nucleotides read TGTGCCAGCAGTTACTCGCCACCCCTTAATTCACCCCTCCACTTT. As protein: CASSYSPPLNSPLHF.

The chain has TRBV5-4 and TRBJ2-1, with TRBD1 as a possible D gene (5 bases). Germline CDR1 reads SGHNT; CDR2 reads YYREEE (reference sequence). Trimming removed 8 bases at V and 1 base at J, with 16 bases between. This CDR3 comprises 15 residues. The CDR3 DNA is TGTGCCAGTTTTAGGGGTTCTGGATCCTACAATGAGCAGTTCTTC. Residues: CASFRGSGSYNEQFF.

This chain uses TRBV24-1 with TRBJ2-1, with D possibly being TRBD2 (6 bases). Looked up from germline, CDR1 is KGHDR and CDR2 is SFDVKD. Trimming took off 5 bases at V and 3 bases at J, with 16 bases between the two ends. The CDR3 contains 16 residues. The CDR3 region has the DNA TGTGCCACCAGTGCCGAAGGAGGGGTGGGCTACAATGAGCAGTTCTTC. Translation gives CATSAEGGVGYNEQFF.